A single sample gave rise to the 18 T cell receptor beta chains below, sequenced in a study of cytomegalovirus exposure and HLA in healthy donors. The PCR had 60 Vbeta and 13 Jbeta primers. TCRdb's table, derived via immunoSEQ multiplex PCR, lists solely in-frame clones and lacks some. Among 85,000 to 110,000 clones listed, about 71% were seen once. The sequenced sample was PBMCs. The receptors were sampled from a woman in her forties or fifties in good health and CMV-seronegative.

This rearrangement joins TRBV11-2 to TRBJ1-2; TRBD1 might be the D (5 bases). Trimming took 0 bases from V and 4 from J, leaving 12 bases between them. CDR3 length equals 15 residues. Per the germline V gene, CDR1 is SGHAT and CDR2 is FQNNGV. CDR3 region: CASSLDGALGYGYTF. In DNA form, the CDR3 reads TGTGCCAGCAGCTTAGATGGGGCCCTAGGCTATGGCTACACCTTC.

The chain joins TRBV7-3 to TRBJ2-7; 7 bases match TRBD1. The CDR3 has 14 amino acids. Germline CDR1 and CDR2: SGHTA and FQGTGA. The V and J ends lost 8 bases and 1 base, in that order; junction bases with no gene match: 8. In nucleotides, the CDR3 is TGTGCCAGCGCCTCGACAGGGAATTCCTACGAGCAGTACTTC. Its translation is CASASTGNSYEQYF.

The V and J genes are TRBV9 and TRBJ2-5, with 10 bases matching TRBD2. This CDR3 contains 15 residues. Germline V lookup: CDR1 SGDLS, CDR2 YYNGEE. J lost 5 bases, V lost 2 bases, and 6 bases had no gene match. In DNA form, the CDR3 reads TGTGCCAGCAGCGTGGGACTAGCGACGACGGAGACCCAGTACTTC. It encodes CASSVGLATTETQYF.

This clone was recorded only once. The chain links TRBV10-2 to TRBJ2-1; TRBD2 is a possible D gene (5 bases). V lost 0 bases to trimming and J lost 0 bases, with 12 bases between them. This CDR3 contains 17 residues. Germline lookup yields CDR1 WSHSY and CDR2 SAAADI. The CDR3 region has the DNA TGCGCCAGCAGTGAGTCTGAAGCGGTCGGCTCCTACAATGAGCAGTTCTTC. Translated: CASSESEAVGSYNEQFF.

The chain couples TRBV7-2 to TRBJ2-1, with D possibly matching TRBD2 (5 bases). This CDR3 comprises 17 residues. Germline CDR1 and CDR2: SGHTA and FQGNSA. V gave up 2 bases and J gave up 6 bases, with 20 bases separating them. The DNA for the CDR3 is TGTGCCAGCAGCTTAATCGGGGTCGCCCTGAGGAGCAATGAGCAGTTCTTC. Translated, it gives CASSLIGVALRSNEQFF.

The chain uses TRBV19 and TRBJ1-1; tentatively, D is TRBD1 (6 bases). Trimming pared 6 bases from V and 6 bases from J, leaving 17 bases between. The length of the CDR3 is 14 residues. Germline loops: CDR1 LNHDA, CDR2 SQIVND (reference sequence). The CDR3 bases are TGTGCCAGTAGGACAGGAGAGGGGGTTTCTGAAGCTTTCTTT. Protein: CASRTGEGVSEAFF.

This clone was seen more than once but under ten times. The chain employs TRBV28 and TRBJ2-7; 11 nucleotides match TRBD1. Trimming took 6 bases from V and 5 from J; bases not matched to a gene: 6. The CDR3 runs to 14 residues. Germline assignment: CDR1 MDHEN and CDR2 SYDVKM. CDR3 amino acids: CASSSGQGVNEQYF. The CDR3 nucleotides are TGTGCCAGCAGCTCGGGACAGGGGGTAAACGAGCAGTACTTC.

The chain couples TRBV5-1 to TRBJ2-5; 10 bases are a match to TRBD1. The V gene's germline CDR1 is SGHRS and CDR2 YFSETQ. Trimming took 4 bases from V and 5 from J; bases not matched to a gene: 8. The CDR3 loop spans 15 amino acids. CDR3: CASSGTGVTTETQYF. In DNA form, the CDR3 reads TGCGCCAGCAGCGGGACAGGGGTGACGACGGAGACCCAGTACTTC. Supplemented by reference TRBV5-1 and TRBJ2-5, the full variable domain reads KAGVTQTPRYLIKTRGQQVTLSCSPISGHRSVSWYQQTPGQGLQFLFEYFSETQRNKGNFPGRFSGRQFSNSRSEMNVSTLELGDSALYLCASSGTGVTTETQYFGPGTRLLVL.

This rearrangement joins TRBV7-9 to TRBJ2-7, with 8 bases fitting TRBD1. CDR3 length: 15 amino acids. V shed 5 bases and J 3 bases; nucleotides not matched to a gene: 9. Germline values: CDR1 SEHNR, CDR2 FQNEAQ (reference sequence). The CDR3 nucleotides are TGTGCCAGCAGCCAGGGGGCATCCGTCGGCTACGAGCAGTACTTC. This sequence encodes CASSQGASVGYEQYF.

The J gene is TRBJ2-2, the V gene TRBV5-1, with 8 bases fitting TRBD1. This CDR3 is built from 13 residues. Germline V gene sequence: CDR1 SGHRS, CDR2 YFSETQ. Trimming took 4 bases from V and 6 from J; bases not matched to a gene: 2. The CDR3 region has the DNA TGCGCCAGCAGCCCACAGGGGGCCGGGGAGCTGTTTTTT. This encodes CASSPQGAGELFF. Filled out from reference TRBV5-1 and TRBJ2-2, the complete variable domain reads KAGVTQTPRYLIKTRGQQVTLSCSPISGHRSVSWYQQTPGQGLQFLFEYFSETQRNKGNFPGRFSGRQFSNSRSEMNVSTLELGDSALYLCASSPQGAGELFFGEGSRLTVL.

This clone is classed as medium-sized (0.01 to 0.1%). J is TRBJ1-4 and V is TRBV6-1; 7 positions match TRBD1. The CDR3 contains 18 residues. V lost 0 bases and J lost 8; bases outside the gene matches: 15. Germline loops: CDR1 MNHNS, CDR2 SASEGT. CDR3 sequence: CASSEAGGNNHIPEKLFF. Here the CDR3 DNA reads TGTGCCAGCAGTGAAGCAGGGGGCAACAACCATATACCAGAAAAACTGTTTTTT.

The chain combines TRBV7-2 with TRBJ2-7; 12 nucleotides agree with TRBD1. CDR3 length equals 16 residues. V gave up 5 bases and J gave up 5 bases; unmatched junction bases: 10. Germline V CDR1 and CDR2: SGHTA, FQGNSA. For the CDR3, the DNA is TGTGCCAGCAGCCCAGGGGTGGGACAGGGGGCGAACGAGCAGTACTTC. This translates into CASSPGVGQGANEQYF.

The chain is built from TRBV5-1 and TRBJ2-3, with 8 bases that match TRBD2. This CDR3 is 16 amino acids long. Germline CDR1 SGHRS, CDR2 YFSETQ. V dropped 0 bases and J dropped 2; count of bases not matched to a gene: 5. The CDR3 region has the DNA TGCGCCAGCAGCTTGGATGGGCGGGGGGACACAGATACGCAGTATTTT. Residues: CASSLDGRGDTDTQYF. The whole variable domain, filled in from reference TRBV5-1 and TRBJ2-3, reads KAGVTQTPRYLIKTRGQQVTLSCSPISGHRSVSWYQQTPGQGLQFLFEYFSETQRNKGNFPGRFSGRQFSNSRSEMNVSTLELGDSALYLCASSLDGRGDTDTQYFGPGTRLTVL.

CDR3 in amino acids: CASSLAGGADNSPLHF. The CDR3 region has the DNA TGTGCCAGCAGTTTAGCTGGGGGGGCAGATAATTCACCCCTCCACTTT. The chain recombines TRBV6-5 with TRBJ1-6, with D perhaps TRBD1 (6 bases). This CDR3 has 16 residues. V dropped 4 bases and J dropped 5 bases, with 15 bases sitting between them. Germline V gives CDR1 MNHEY, CDR2 SVGAGI.

The chain carries TRBV28 and TRBJ2-1; D perhaps matches TRBD1 (6 bases). The CDR3 spans 14 residues. With 7 bases removed from V and 2 bases from J, the gap between germline ends came to 12 bases. Germline CDR1 reads MDHEN; CDR2 reads SYDVKM. CDR3 bases: TGTGCCAGCATCCGGGACACTACCTACAATGAGCAGTTCTTC. Protein: CASIRDTTYNEQFF.

This clone was picked up a small number of times. The V gene is TRBV6-6, the J gene TRBJ1-1; maybe TRBD1 (5 bases). The CDR3 covers 14 residues. V was clipped by 2 bases and J by 4 bases, with 11 bases between them. Germline V gives CDR1 MNHNY, CDR2 SVGAGI (reference sequence). The CDR3 DNA is TGTGCCAGCAGTTACCCCGCAGGGCGCACTGAAGCTTTCTTT. This translates into CASSYPAGRTEAFF.

The rearrangement links TRBV2 to TRBJ2-1; D is undetermined. Looked up from germline, CDR1 is SNHLY and CDR2 is FYNNEI. Trimming left V 2 bases short and J 2 bases short, with 4 bases between. CDR3 size: 13 residues. The CDR3 DNA is TGTGCCAGCAGTGAAACACCCTACAATGAGCAGTTCTTC. Protein sequence: CASSETPYNEQFF. The entire variable domain, with the rest obtained from reference TRBV2 and TRBJ2-1, is as follows: EPEVTQTPSHQVTQMGQEVILRCVPISNHLYFYWYRQILGQKVEFLVSFYNNEISEKSEIFDDQFSVERPDGSNFTLKIRSTKLEDSAMYFCASSETPYNEQFFGPGTRLTVL.

The chain combines TRBV2 with TRBJ2-7; a weak D match, TRBD1 (6 bases). The CDR3 runs to 17 residues. V was trimmed by 5 bases and J by 3 bases, leaving 23 bases between them. Per the germline V gene, CDR1 is SNHLY and CDR2 is FYNNEI. The CDR3 region has the DNA TGTGCCAGCAGTAATCCGAACAGGGCTCGGGGCTACTACGAGCAGTACTTC. It codes for CASSNPNRARGYYEQYF.